Included here is one T cell receptor beta chain sequence, with context. Its matching antigen is unknown. This sample is part of a study of T cell clonotyping in hematopoietic cell transplantation. Losses at the gene ends were 4 bases for V and 4 bases for J; bases not matched to a gene: 6. Germline CDR1 reads LGHNA; CDR2 reads YSLEER. CDR3 length equals 14 residues. Repertoires were generated with immunoSEQ multiplex PCR, while TCRdb's copy carries only in-frame clones and drops some. This table holds more than 9,000 clones, around half found once. Overall study findings and caveats: Graft donor and pretransplant recipient Inverse Simpson Index values predicted broader posttransplant TCR diversity. At the given depth, recipient repertoires were over 95% de novo clonotypes. Pathologically expanded recipient clonotypes increased progressively from day 30 to day 180 as diversity fell.

Recipient blood drawn about 28 days pretransplant and days 30, 100, 180 after. The rearrangement links TRBV4-3 to TRBJ2-7, with 8 bases aligning to TRBD1. The sequencing here drew on peripheral blood mononuclear cells, taken 100 days after allogeneic stem cell transplant. The receptor was derived from a female patient aged 45-60 years who had an allogeneic stem cell transplant from an unrelated donor, so the T cells may come from the graft donor. Some clones in this sample may be carry-over from other donors' samples. In DNA, the CDR3 is TGCGCCAGCAGCCGCGACAGGGGACGGTACGAGCAGTACTTC. Residues: CASSRDRGRYEQYF.